These 26 T cell receptor beta chains share one sample of origin, sequenced in a study of blood T cell repertoires in COVID-19. Clones were read by immunoSEQ multiplex PCR, and TCRdb kept only the in-frame ones, dropping some. In the table there are 650,000 to 800,000 clones, over 80% of which are singletons. What was sequenced was peripheral blood. These receptors were taken from a woman aged 18 to 35 with acute or convalescent COVID-19.

A remark on this clone: This same CDR3 is encoded by further DNA sequences in the sample. The chain recombines TRBV5-6 with TRBJ1-5; D remains unclear. With 0 bases removed from V and 3 bases from J, the gap between germline ends came to 7 bases. This CDR3 comprises 14 residues. The germline CDR1 and CDR2 sequences are SGHDT and YYEEEE. The CDR3 loop reads CASSLGTVNQPQHF. The CDR3 nucleotides are TGTGCCAGCAGCTTGGGCACGGTCAATCAGCCCCAGCATTTT.

The chain uses TRBV5-5 and TRBJ1-2, with D hard to call. This CDR3 has 15 amino acids. In germline, CDR1 is SGHKS, CDR2 YYEKEE (reference sequence). The V end lost 4 bases, the J end lost 2 bases, and 15 bases lay between the germline ends. This CDR3 reads CASSPAGGLNYGYTF. As DNA, the CDR3 is TGTGCCAGCAGCCCCGCCGGAGGCCTAAACTATGGCTACACCTTC.

The chain joins TRBV7-2 to TRBJ1-5, with 8 bases that match TRBD1. This CDR3 is 14 amino acids long. V was clipped by 5 bases and J by 4 bases; unmatched bases: 4. CDR1 is SGHTA and CDR2 is FQGNSA in the germline V gene. The CDR3 loop is CASSPDRGNQPQHF. The CDR3 DNA is TGTGCCAGCAGCCCCGACAGGGGAAATCAGCCCCAGCATTTT.

This rearrangement joins TRBV6-5 to TRBJ1-5; TRBD1 matches at 8 bases. CDR1 and CDR2 from the germline V gene are MNHEY and SVGAGI. V trimming: 2 bases; J trimming: 4 bases; junction bases outside the gene matches: 7. The CDR3 is made up of 16 amino acids. CDR3 nucleotide sequence: TGTGCCAGCAGTTACAGGTTTCGGACAGGGAATCAGCCCCAGCATTTT. Protein sequence: CASSYRFRTGNQPQHF.

The V and J genes are TRBV6-2 or TRBV6-3 and TRBJ2-7; TRBD1 agrees at 9 bases. The CDR3 is 16 residues long. The V and J ends lost 0 bases and 2 bases, in that order; junction bases with no gene match: 5. CDR1 is MNHEY, CDR2 SVGEGT, per germline. CDR3 region: CASSYSITGGAYEQYF. The DNA of the CDR3 is TGTGCCAGCAGTTACTCGATTACAGGGGGCGCCTACGAGCAGTACTTC.

CDR3 DNA: TGCGCCAGCAGCCAAGGAGTGGGTAGCGGGGGCTACGAGCAGTACTTC. Protein product: CASSQGVGSGGYEQYF. V usage is TRBV4-1 and J usage is TRBJ2-7; 9 bases match TRBD2. Germline CDR1 and CDR2: MGHRA and YSYEKL. The CDR3 has 16 amino acids. Germline trimming cut 1 base from V and 3 bases from J; bases unmatched to any gene: 7.

The rearrangement uses TRBV7-8 and TRBJ2-5, with D maybe TRBD1 (6 bases). With 6 bases removed from V and 5 bases from J, the gap between germline ends came to 16 bases. The CDR3 is 14 amino acids. Looked up from germline, CDR1 is SGHVS and CDR2 is FQNEAQ. Here the CDR3 reads CASRRANRVETQYF. CDR3 DNA: TGTGCCAGCAGACGGGCAAACAGGGTTGAGACCCAGTACTTC.

The genes are TRBV19 and TRBJ2-5; D call uncertain. Looked up from germline, CDR1 is LNHDA and CDR2 is SQIVND (reference sequence). The CDR3 is 13 residues long. V was pared by 6 bases and J by 2 bases, with 10 bases between. The CDR3 sequence is CASRAPIQETQYF. CDR3 in DNA: TGTGCCAGTAGGGCCCCGATTCAAGAGACCCAGTACTTC.

The DNA of the CDR3 is TGTGCCAGCAGCTATCTCAGGTGGGACACCCAAATAAACACCGGGGAGCTGTTTTTT. As protein: CASSYLRWDTQINTGELFF. V and J are TRBV7-9 and TRBJ2-2; D possibly corresponds to TRBD1 (6 bases). CDR3 size: 19 residues. V gave up 4 bases and J gave up 2 bases, with 23 bases separating them. CDR1 is SEHNR, CDR2 FQNEAQ, per germline (reference sequence). Variable domain in full (rest from reference TRBV7-9 and TRBJ2-2): DTGVSQNPRHKITKRGQNVTFRCDPISEHNRLYWYRQTLGQGPEFLTYFQNEAQLEKSRLLSDRFSAERPKGSFSTLEIQRTEQGDSAMYLCASSYLRWDTQINTGELFFGEGSRLTVL.

This chain links TRBV3-1 (or the pseudogene TRBV3-2) with TRBJ2-1, with a tentative D call TRBD1 (6 bases). This CDR3 contains 18 residues. Germline loops: CDR1 LGHDT, CDR2 YNNKEL (reference sequence). The V end lost 0 bases, the J end lost 10 bases, and 25 bases lay between the germline ends. CDR3 sequence: CASSQDSGLGHLVWEQFF. Here the CDR3 DNA reads TGTGCCAGCAGCCAAGACTCGGGGTTGGGACACCTTGTCTGGGAGCAGTTCTTC.

This clone was picked up one time. The chain employs TRBV2 and TRBJ2-1; 12 bases line up with TRBD2. There are 16 residues in the CDR3. Germline CDR1 is SNHLY and CDR2 is FYNNEI. Losses at the gene ends were 4 bases for V and 9 bases for J; bases not matched to a gene: 10. CDR3 region: CASSGPGTSGYGEQFF. The CDR3 region has the DNA TGTGCCAGCAGTGGCCCCGGGACTAGCGGGTATGGTGAGCAGTTCTTC.

The chain carries TRBV7-8 and TRBJ1-1, with no clear D. The germline V gene encodes CDR1 SGHVS and CDR2 FQNEAQ. V lost 1 base and J 1 base, leaving 4 bases between the germline ends. CDR3 length: 13 residues. Here the CDR3 DNA reads TGTGCCAGCAGCTTAGGACAGAACACTGAAGCTTTCTTT. This translates into CASSLGQNTEAFF.

The CDR3 spells CASSLVWRTLSGNTIYF. CDR3 sequence (DNA): TGTGCCAGCAGCTTGGTCTGGAGGACCCTCTCTGGAAACACCATATATTTT. The chain uses TRBV5-8 and TRBJ1-3; D is uncertain. Germline V gives CDR1 SGHTS, CDR2 YDEGEE. Trimming left V 0 bases short and J 0 bases short, with 13 bases between. The CDR3 runs to 17 residues.

The chain carries TRBV13 and TRBJ2-7, with D perhaps TRBD2 (6 bases). V shed 5 bases and J shed 0 bases, with 11 bases lying between them. Germline V gene lookup returns CDR1 PRHDT and CDR2 FYEKMQ (reference sequence). The CDR3 covers 14 residues. The CDR3 here is CASSGGEDSYEQYF. For the CDR3, the DNA is TGTGCCAGCAGCGGCGGGGAGGACTCCTACGAGCAGTACTTC.

The chain employs TRBV19 and TRBJ1-3; D gene ambiguous. Trimming left V 7 bases short and J 0 bases short, with 4 bases between. The germline V gene encodes CDR1 LNHDA and CDR2 SQIVND (reference sequence). This CDR3 is built from 12 residues. The chain's CDR3 is CASTGSGNTIYF. The DNA of the CDR3 is TGTGCCAGTACAGGCTCTGGAAACACCATATATTTT. The variable domain in full, with the rest retrieved from reference TRBV19 and TRBJ1-3, is DGGITQSPKYLFRKEGQNVTLSCEQNLNHDAMYWYRQDPGQGLRLIYYSQIVNDFQKGDIAEGYSVSREKKESFPLTVTSAQKNPTAFYLCASTGSGNTIYFGEGSWLTVV.

The chain links TRBV7-2 to TRBJ1-5; D may be TRBD1 (5 bases). Germline V gives CDR1 SGHTA, CDR2 FQGNSA. CDR3 size: 16 residues. V was trimmed by 1 base and J by 6 bases, leaving 16 bases between them. CDR3 residues: CASSLGPPGMSQPQHF. The CDR3 region has the DNA TGTGCCAGCAGCTTAGGGCCCCCAGGGATGAGTCAGCCCCAGCATTTT.

The chain has TRBV19 and TRBJ1-4, with TRBD1 as a possible D gene (6 bases). The V gene lost 1 base and the J gene lost 2 bases, with 8 bases spanning the gap. Germline V CDR1 and CDR2: LNHDA, SQIVND (reference sequence). The CDR3 contains 15 residues. In DNA form, the CDR3 reads TGTGCCAGTAGTATAGGTGGACAGACTAATGAAAAACTGTTTTTT. Protein product: CASSIGGQTNEKLFF.

The chain is built from TRBV27 and TRBJ1-6; 7 bases match TRBD1. CDR3 length equals 14 residues. Unmatched junction bases numbered 5, after V lost 7 bases and J lost 5 bases. Germline assignment: CDR1 MNHEY and CDR2 SMNVEV (reference sequence). CDR3 bases: TGTGCCAGCAACTTTCAGGGGGATAATTCACCCCTCCACTTT. Translation: CASNFQGDNSPLHF.

CDR3 sequence reads: CAISRTSGGVDTQYF. Written as DNA, the CDR3 is TGTGCCATCAGTCGGACTAGCGGGGGCGTTGATACGCAGTATTTT. The chain couples TRBV10-3 to TRBJ2-3, with 13 bases fitting TRBD2. Germline V gene lookup returns CDR1 ENHRY and CDR2 SYGVKD. The CDR3 is 15 residues long. The V and J ends lost 5 bases and 6 bases, in that order; junction bases with no gene match: 5.

The CDR3 spells CASSSRGSPDEKLFF. CDR3 DNA sequence: TGCGCCAGCAGCTCCAGGGGGTCGCCCGATGAAAAACTGTTTTTT. The chain couples TRBV5-1 to TRBJ1-4, with 7 positions matching TRBD1. V gave up 3 bases and J gave up 6 bases; unmatched junction bases: 8. The CDR3 is 15 amino acids. CDR1 is SGHRS and CDR2 is YFSETQ in the germline V gene.

The chain is built from TRBV4-3 and TRBJ2-7; D remains ambiguous. Germline CDR1 LGHNA, CDR2 YSLEER. The CDR3 sequence is 14 residues long. V lost 1 base to trimming and J lost 2 bases, with 9 bases between them. Here the CDR3 reads CASSQGASAYEQYF. The CDR3 DNA reads TGCGCCAGCAGCCAAGGCGCGTCGGCCTACGAGCAGTACTTC.

The rearrangement uses TRBV7-9 and TRBJ2-6; 7 bases are shared with TRBD1. CDR3 length: 16 residues. Trimming removed 5 bases from V and 3 bases from J; junction bases left unmatched: 7. Looked up from germline, CDR1 is SEHNR and CDR2 is FQNEAQ (reference sequence). This CDR3 reads CASSLKTGLGANVLTF. The CDR3 nucleotides are TGTGCCAGCAGCCTCAAGACAGGGCTTGGGGCCAACGTCCTGACTTTC.

The chain carries TRBV10-3 and TRBJ1-1; TRBD1 might be the D (6 bases). Germline loops: CDR1 ENHRY, CDR2 SYGVKD. This CDR3 has 18 residues. Trimming stripped 2 bases from V and 0 bases from J, with 19 bases between. CDR3 region: CAISETGGGHLMNTEAFF. CDR3 nucleotide sequence: TGTGCCATCAGTGAGACGGGGGGCGGACACCTAATGAACACTGAAGCTTTCTTT.

This sequence joins TRBV19 and TRBJ1-1; tentative D call: TRBD1 (6 bases). CDR3 length: 14 amino acids. Germline V gene sequence: CDR1 LNHDA, CDR2 SQIVND (reference sequence). With 5 bases removed from V and 0 bases from J, the gap between germline ends came to 10 bases. The CDR3 region is CASSGGHLNTEAFF. CDR3 DNA sequence: TGTGCCAGTAGTGGGGGACACCTGAACACTGAAGCTTTCTTT.

This sequence joins TRBV5-1 and TRBJ2-7, with 9 bases identical to TRBD1. The V and J ends lost 4 bases and 5 bases, in that order; junction bases with no gene match: 10. Germline V CDR1 and CDR2: SGHRS, YFSETQ. There are 15 residues in the CDR3. The CDR3 DNA reads TGCGCCAGCAGCGCCCCCGGGACAGGGCCCCACGAGCAGTACTTC. This sequence encodes CASSAPGTGPHEQYF.

This chain connects TRBV5-1 to TRBJ2-2; weak D call: TRBD2 (7 bases). V was pared by 3 bases and J by 4 bases, with 19 bases between. The CDR3 sequence is 17 residues long. Germline CDR1 is SGHRS and CDR2 is YFSETQ. This CDR3 is CASSWGGRGSGTGELFF. The CDR3 bases are TGCGCCAGCAGCTGGGGGGGCCGAGGTTCTGGCACCGGGGAGCTGTTTTTT. Full variable domain (outside the CDR3, taken from reference TRBV5-1 and TRBJ2-2): KAGVTQTPRYLIKTRGQQVTLSCSPISGHRSVSWYQQTPGQGLQFLFEYFSETQRNKGNFPGRFSGRQFSNSRSEMNVSTLELGDSALYLCASSWGGRGSGTGELFFGEGSRLTVL.